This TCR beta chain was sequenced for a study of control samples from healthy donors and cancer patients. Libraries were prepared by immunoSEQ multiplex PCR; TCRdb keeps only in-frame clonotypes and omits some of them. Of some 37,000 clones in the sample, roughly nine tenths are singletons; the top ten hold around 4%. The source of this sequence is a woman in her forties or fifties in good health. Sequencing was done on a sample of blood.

The CDR3 DNA reads as TGTGCCAGCAGTAGTAGCTACGGTTCACCCCTCCACTTT. It codes for CASSSSYGSPLHF. The chain links TRBV13 to TRBJ1-6; D unresolved. The length of the CDR3 is 13 residues. Trimming shortened V by 6 bases and J by 9 bases, and 12 bases separated the two germline ends. Germline CDR1 is PRHDT and CDR2 is FYEKMQ (reference sequence).